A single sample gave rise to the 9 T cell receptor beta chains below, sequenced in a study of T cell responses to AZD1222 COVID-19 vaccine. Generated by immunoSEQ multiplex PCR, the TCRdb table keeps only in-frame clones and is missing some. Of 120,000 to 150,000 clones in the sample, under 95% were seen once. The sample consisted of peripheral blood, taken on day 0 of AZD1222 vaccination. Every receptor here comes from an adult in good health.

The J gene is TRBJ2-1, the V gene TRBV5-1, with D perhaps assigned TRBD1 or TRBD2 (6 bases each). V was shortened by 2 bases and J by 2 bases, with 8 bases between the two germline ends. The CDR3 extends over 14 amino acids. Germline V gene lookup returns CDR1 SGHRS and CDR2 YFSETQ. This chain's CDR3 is CASSFGGAYNEQFF. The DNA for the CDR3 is TGCGCCAGCAGCTTCGGGGGCGCCTACAATGAGCAGTTCTTC.

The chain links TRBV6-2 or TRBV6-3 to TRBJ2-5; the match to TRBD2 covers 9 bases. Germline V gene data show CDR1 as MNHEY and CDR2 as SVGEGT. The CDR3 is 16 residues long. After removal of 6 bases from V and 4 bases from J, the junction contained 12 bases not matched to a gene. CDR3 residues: CASRPPRAGGGETQYF. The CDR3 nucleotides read TGTGCCAGCAGACCTCCTCGAGCGGGAGGAGGAGAGACCCAGTACTTC.

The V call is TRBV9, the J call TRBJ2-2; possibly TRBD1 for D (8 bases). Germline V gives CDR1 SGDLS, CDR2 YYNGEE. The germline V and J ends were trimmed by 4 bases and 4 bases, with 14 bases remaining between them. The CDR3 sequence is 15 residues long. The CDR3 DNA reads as TGTGCCAGCAGCCGGAACAGGGGGGGCACCGGGGAGCTGTTTTTT. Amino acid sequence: CASSRNRGGTGELFF.

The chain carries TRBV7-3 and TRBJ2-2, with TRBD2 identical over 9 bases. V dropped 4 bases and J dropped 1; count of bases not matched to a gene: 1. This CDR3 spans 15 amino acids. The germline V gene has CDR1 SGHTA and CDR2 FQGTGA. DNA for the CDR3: TGTGCCAGCAGCTCAGCGGGAGGGAACACCGGGGAGCTGTTTTTT. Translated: CASSSAGGNTGELFF.

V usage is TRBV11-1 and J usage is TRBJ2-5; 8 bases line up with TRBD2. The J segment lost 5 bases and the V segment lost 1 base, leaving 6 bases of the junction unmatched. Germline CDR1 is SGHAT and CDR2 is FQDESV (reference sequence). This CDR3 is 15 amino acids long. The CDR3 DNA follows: TGTGCCAGCAGCTTAGAAATACTAGCGGATGAGACCCAGTACTTC. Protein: CASSLEILADETQYF.

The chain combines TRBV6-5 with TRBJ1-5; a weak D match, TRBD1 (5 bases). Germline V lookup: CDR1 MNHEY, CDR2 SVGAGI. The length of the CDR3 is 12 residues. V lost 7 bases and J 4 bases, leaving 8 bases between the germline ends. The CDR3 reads CASMTDNQPQHF. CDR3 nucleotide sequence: TGTGCCAGCATGACAGATAATCAGCCCCAGCATTTT.

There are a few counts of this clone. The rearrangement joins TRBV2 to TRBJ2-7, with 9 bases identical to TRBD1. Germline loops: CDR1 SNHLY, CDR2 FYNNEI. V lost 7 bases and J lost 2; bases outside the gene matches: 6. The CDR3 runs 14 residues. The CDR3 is CASMGQGGAYEQYF. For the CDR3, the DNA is TGTGCCAGCATGGGACAGGGAGGGGCCTACGAGCAGTACTTC.

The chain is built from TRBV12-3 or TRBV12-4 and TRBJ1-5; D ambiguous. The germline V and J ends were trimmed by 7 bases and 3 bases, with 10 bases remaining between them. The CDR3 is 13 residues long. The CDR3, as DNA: TGTGCCAGCACGGGTCGGCTCAATCAGCCCCAGCATTTT. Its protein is CASTGRLNQPQHF.

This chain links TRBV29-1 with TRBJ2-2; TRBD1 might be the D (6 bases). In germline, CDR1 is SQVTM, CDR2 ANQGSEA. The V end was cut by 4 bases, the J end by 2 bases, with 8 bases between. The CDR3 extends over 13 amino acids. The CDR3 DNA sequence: TGCAGCGTTGGGACAGTCAACACCGGGGAGCTGTTTTTT. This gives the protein CSVGTVNTGELFF.